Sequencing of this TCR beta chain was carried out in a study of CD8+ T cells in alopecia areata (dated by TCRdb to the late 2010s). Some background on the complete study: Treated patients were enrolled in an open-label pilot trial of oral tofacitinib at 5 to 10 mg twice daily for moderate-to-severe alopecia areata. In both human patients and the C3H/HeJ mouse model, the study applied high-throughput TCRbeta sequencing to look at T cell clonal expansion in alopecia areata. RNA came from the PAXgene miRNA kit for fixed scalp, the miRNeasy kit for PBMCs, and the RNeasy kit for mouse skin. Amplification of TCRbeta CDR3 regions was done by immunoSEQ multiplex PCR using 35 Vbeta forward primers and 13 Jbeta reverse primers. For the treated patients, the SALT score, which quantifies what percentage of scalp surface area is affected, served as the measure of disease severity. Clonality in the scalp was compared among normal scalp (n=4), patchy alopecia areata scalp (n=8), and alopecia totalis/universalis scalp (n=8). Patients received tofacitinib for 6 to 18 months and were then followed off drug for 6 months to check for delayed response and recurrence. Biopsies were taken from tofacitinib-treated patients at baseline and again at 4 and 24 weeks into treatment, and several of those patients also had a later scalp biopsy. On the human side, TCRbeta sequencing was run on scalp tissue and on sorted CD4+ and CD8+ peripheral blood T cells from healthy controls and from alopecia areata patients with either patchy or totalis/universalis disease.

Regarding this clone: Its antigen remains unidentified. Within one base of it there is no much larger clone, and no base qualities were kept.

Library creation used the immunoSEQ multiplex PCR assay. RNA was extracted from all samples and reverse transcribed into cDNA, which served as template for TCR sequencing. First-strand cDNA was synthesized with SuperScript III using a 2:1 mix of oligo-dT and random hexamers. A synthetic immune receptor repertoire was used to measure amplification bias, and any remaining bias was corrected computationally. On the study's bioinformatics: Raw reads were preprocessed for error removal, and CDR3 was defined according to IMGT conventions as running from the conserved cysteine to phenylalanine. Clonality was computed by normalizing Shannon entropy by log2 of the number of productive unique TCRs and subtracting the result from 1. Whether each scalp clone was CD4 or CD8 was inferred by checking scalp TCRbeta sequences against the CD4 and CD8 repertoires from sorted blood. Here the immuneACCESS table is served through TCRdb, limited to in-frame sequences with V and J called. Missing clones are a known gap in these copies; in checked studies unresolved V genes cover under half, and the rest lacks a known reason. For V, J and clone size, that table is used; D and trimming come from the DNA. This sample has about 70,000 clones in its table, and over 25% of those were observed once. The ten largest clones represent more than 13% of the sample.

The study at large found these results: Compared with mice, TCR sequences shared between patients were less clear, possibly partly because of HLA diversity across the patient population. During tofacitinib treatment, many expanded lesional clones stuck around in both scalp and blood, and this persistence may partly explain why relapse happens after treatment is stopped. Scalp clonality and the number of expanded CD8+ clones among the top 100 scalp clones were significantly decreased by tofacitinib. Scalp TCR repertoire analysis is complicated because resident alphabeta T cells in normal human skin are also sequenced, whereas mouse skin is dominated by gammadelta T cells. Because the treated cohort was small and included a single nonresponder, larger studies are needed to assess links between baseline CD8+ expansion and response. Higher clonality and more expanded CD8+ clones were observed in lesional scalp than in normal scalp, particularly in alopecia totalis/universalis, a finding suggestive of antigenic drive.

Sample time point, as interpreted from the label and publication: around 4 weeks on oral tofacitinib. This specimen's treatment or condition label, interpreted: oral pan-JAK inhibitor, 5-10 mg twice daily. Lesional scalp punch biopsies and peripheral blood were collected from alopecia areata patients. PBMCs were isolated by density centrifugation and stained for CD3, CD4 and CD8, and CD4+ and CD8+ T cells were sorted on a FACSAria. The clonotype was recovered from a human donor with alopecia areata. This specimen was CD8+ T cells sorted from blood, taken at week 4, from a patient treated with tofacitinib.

The CDR3 region: CASASILTGELFF. The nucleotide sequence is given as TGTGCTAGTGCCTCTATACTCACCGGGGAGCTGTTTTTT. The V and J genes are TRBV12-5 and TRBJ2-2; the D gene assignment is ambiguous. V is cut by 7 bases and J by 4 bases, and the space between the germline ends is 10 bases. Including the terminal cysteine and phenylalanine, the CDR3 comprises 13 residues. The DNA shown is the 39-base CDR3, in frame from base 1. From the germline V gene, CDR1 is LGHNT and CDR2 is FRNRAP.